These 14 T cell receptor beta chains came from one sample sequenced in a study of T cells in Graves' hyperthyroidism and ophthalmopathy. The source material, RNA transcripts, was used to amplify TCR beta CDR3 regions. First-round RT-PCR targeting the TCR CDR3 was performed with the HTBI primer set. One entry per CDR3 protein results from TCRdb running MiXCR on the multiplex PCR reads. The repertoire includes around 760,000 distinct CDR3 sequences, roughly 32% of them detected once, and 31% sits in the top ten. Sequenced sample: blood. The receptors derive from a woman between 40 and 55 years old with Graves' hyperthyroidism.

The chain uses TRBV2 and TRBJ2-2; D is possibly TRBD2 (5 bases). V lost 4 bases and J 2 bases, leaving 11 bases between the germline ends. The CDR3 spans 15 residues. Germline assignment: CDR1 SNHLY and CDR2 FYNNEI. The CDR3 is CASSVSGINTGELFF. The DNA for the CDR3 is TGTGCCAGCAGTGTGTCCGGGATTAACACCGGGGAGCTGTTTTTT.

This chain links TRBV27 with TRBJ2-7; no clear D. CDR1 is MNHEY, CDR2 SMNVEV, per germline (reference sequence). V lost 2 bases and J 1 base, leaving 9 bases between the germline ends. The CDR3 covers 14 residues. CDR3 amino acids: CASSLNGGSYEQYF. The CDR3 DNA is TGTGCCAGCAGTTTAAACGGCGGTTCCTACGAGCAGTACTTC.

This clonotype turned up a few times. The chain joins TRBV25-1 to TRBJ2-3; D call uncertain. Germline V gene sequence: CDR1 MGHDK, CDR2 SYGVNS. With 2 bases removed from V and 5 bases from J, the gap between germline ends came to 11 bases. This CDR3 has 14 residues. CDR3 region: CASSEGRQRDTQYF. As DNA, the CDR3 is TGTGCCAGCAGTGAAGGACGCCAACGAGATACGCAGTATTTT. Using reference TRBV25-1 and TRBJ2-3 for the parts outside the CDR3, the full variable domain is EADIYQTPRYLVIGTGKKITLECSQTMGHDKMYWYQQDPGMELHLIHYSYGVNSTEKGDLSSESTVSRIRTEHFPLTLESARPSHTSQYLCASSEGRQRDTQYFGPGTRLTVL.

The CDR3 loop reads CSVEEGVGGYTF. As DNA, the CDR3 is TGCAGCGTTGAAGAGGGGGTAGGGGGCTACACCTTC. The chain uses TRBV29-1 and TRBJ1-2, with TRBD1 as a possible D gene (5 bases). The germline V and J ends were trimmed by 0 bases and 8 bases, with 10 bases remaining between them. The CDR3 is 12 residues long. Germline CDR1 SQVTM, CDR2 ANQGSEA.

Many counts were recorded for this clonotype. V and J are TRBV10-3 and TRBJ1-1, with D unclear. Germline CDR1 and CDR2: ENHRY and SYGVKD. This CDR3 contains 17 residues. The V gene lost 0 bases and the J gene lost 1 base, with 15 bases spanning the gap. CDR3 amino acids: CAISESRLVGGNTEAFF. DNA for the CDR3: TGTGCCATCAGTGAGTCGAGGTTGGTGGGTGGGAACACTGAAGCTTTCTTT.

This clonotype was recorded at least ten times. The chain employs TRBV7-9 and TRBJ2-7; tentative D call: TRBD1 (6 bases). Germline CDR1 reads SEHNR; CDR2 reads FQNEAQ (reference sequence). Trimming removed 3 bases from V and 6 bases from J, with 9 bases in between. The CDR3 length is 12 residues. The CDR3 sequence is CASSFGGSEQYF. In nucleotides, the CDR3 is TGTGCCAGCAGCTTTGGGGGCAGCGAGCAGTACTTC.

This clonotype was counted ten times or more. The CDR3 coding sequence is TGTGCCACCATGATGGGGGGCGGGGGTGGCTACACCTTC. Its translation: CATMMGGGGGYTF. V is TRBV7-2 and J is TRBJ1-2; D might be TRBD1 (6 bases). CDR1 is SGHTA and CDR2 is FQGNSA in the germline V gene. The CDR3 contains 13 residues. Trimming shortened V by 10 bases and J by 7 bases, and 19 bases separated the two germline ends.

There are many counts of this clonotype. The junction does not match germline at one end; this may be a read error. The V call is TRBV10-1, the J call TRBJ1-1, with unresolved D. The CDR3 spans 12 residues. Germline CDR1 WNHNN, CDR2 SYGVQD (reference sequence). In DNA form, the CDR3 reads TGTGCCAGCAGCGGACCGAACACTGAAGCTTTCTTT. Translation gives CASSGPNTEAFF.

This clonotype was recorded at least ten times. The chain has TRBV7-2 and TRBJ2-7; 8 nucleotides agree with TRBD1. The CDR3 sequence is 15 residues long. The germline CDR1 and CDR2 sequences are SGHTA and FQGNSA. The J segment lost 1 base and the V segment lost 3 bases, leaving 5 bases of the junction unmatched. CDR3 region: CASSFDGQGSYEQYF. The CDR3 nucleotides read TGTGCCAGCAGCTTCGATGGACAGGGATCCTACGAGCAGTACTTC.

This clonotype was seen a few times. The chain links TRBV12-3 or TRBV12-4 to TRBJ2-5, with TRBD2 matching over 8 bases. V shed 6 bases and J 5 bases; nucleotides not matched to a gene: 8. The CDR3 has 14 residues. The CDR3, as DNA: TGTGCCAGCAGCCCAGTAGCGGGAAGGGAGACCCAGTACTTC. Amino acid sequence: CASSPVAGRETQYF.

This clonotype was seen more than once but under ten times. The chain joins TRBV6-5 to TRBJ2-5; 7 positions match TRBD1. V was clipped by 6 bases and J by 5 bases; unmatched bases: 12. Germline assignment: CDR1 MNHEY and CDR2 SVGAGI. The CDR3 extends over 15 amino acids. This CDR3 is CASRFSRGPGETQYF. The CDR3 DNA reads TGTGCCAGCAGGTTCTCTAGGGGGCCGGGGGAGACCCAGTACTTC.

Only a few counts were recorded for this clonotype. The chain links TRBV5-4 to TRBJ2-7; D ambiguous. CDR3 length: 14 residues. V was shortened by 0 bases and J by 3 bases, with 10 bases between the two germline ends. From germline, CDR1 is SGHNT and CDR2 YYREEE (reference sequence). CDR3 sequence: CASSLGLGNYEQYF. As DNA, the CDR3 is TGTGCCAGCAGCTTGGGACTGGGGAACTACGAGCAGTACTTC.

This clonotype was counted between two and nine times. This sequence joins TRBV19 and TRBJ1-4; the D is unclear. The CDR3 has 18 amino acids. Trimming removed 10 bases from V and 0 bases from J, with 24 bases in between. The germline CDR1 and CDR2 sequences are LNHDA and SQIVND (reference sequence). The CDR3 spells CATTPVWSGEATNEKLFF. The CDR3 DNA follows: TGTGCCACTACTCCGGTGTGGAGCGGCGAAGCAACTAATGAAAAACTGTTTTTT.

The table lists this clonotype with a few counts. The chain employs TRBV5-1 and TRBJ1-3; D gene unclear. Germline V CDR1 and CDR2: SGHRS, YFSETQ. V dropped 0 bases and J dropped 1 base, with 8 bases sitting between them. This CDR3 has 15 amino acids. In DNA, the CDR3 is TGCGCCAGCAGCTTGGAGCGATTATCTGGAAACACCATATATTTT. Translated, it gives CASSLERLSGNTIYF.